This T cell receptor (beta chain) derives from a study of blood T cell repertoires in COVID-19. The table came from immunoSEQ multiplex PCR; TCRdb's copy has only in-frame clones and leaves some out. The data contain 95,000 to 150,000 clones, 85% to 90% of them seen just once; the ten biggest clones take up roughly 2.1%. CDR1 and CDR2 from the germline V gene are LNHDA and SQIVND (reference sequence). The trim removed 3 bases at V and 1 base at J, leaving 7 bases unmatched. The CDR3 runs 17 residues. J is TRBJ2-5 and V is TRBV19; TRBD2 matches 11 bases. The receptor's source is a woman between 50 and 59 years old with acute or convalescent COVID-19. Sequenced input: peripheral blood. CDR3 nucleotide sequence: TGTGCCAGTAGTATCGGAGTAGCGGGAGGGATCCAAGAGACCCAGTACTTC. As protein: CASSIGVAGGIQETQYF.